This T cell receptor beta chain came from a study of cytomegalovirus exposure and HLA in healthy donors. Points from the study as a whole: The classifier was said to identify cytomegalovirus status with high specificity and sensitivity.

Profiled with immunoSEQ multiplex PCR; TCRdb holds only in-frame clones, not every one. The table records 150,000 to 200,000 clones, about 84% of them present only once. This clone occurred a few times. Its specificity is unknown. Germline CDR1 WSHSY, CDR2 SAAADI. The CDR3 covers 17 residues. Between the trimmed V and J ends, which lost 3 bases and 0 bases, there was a span of 12 bases. The receptor's source is a young woman in good health and CMV-seronegative. This rearrangement joins TRBV10-2 to TRBJ1-6; D is uncertain. Sequences were obtained from PBMCs. The CDR3 nucleotides read TGCGCCAGCAGTGACCACAGATCCCCCTCCTATAATTCACCCCTCCACTTT. Translating gives CASSDHRSPSYNSPLHF.